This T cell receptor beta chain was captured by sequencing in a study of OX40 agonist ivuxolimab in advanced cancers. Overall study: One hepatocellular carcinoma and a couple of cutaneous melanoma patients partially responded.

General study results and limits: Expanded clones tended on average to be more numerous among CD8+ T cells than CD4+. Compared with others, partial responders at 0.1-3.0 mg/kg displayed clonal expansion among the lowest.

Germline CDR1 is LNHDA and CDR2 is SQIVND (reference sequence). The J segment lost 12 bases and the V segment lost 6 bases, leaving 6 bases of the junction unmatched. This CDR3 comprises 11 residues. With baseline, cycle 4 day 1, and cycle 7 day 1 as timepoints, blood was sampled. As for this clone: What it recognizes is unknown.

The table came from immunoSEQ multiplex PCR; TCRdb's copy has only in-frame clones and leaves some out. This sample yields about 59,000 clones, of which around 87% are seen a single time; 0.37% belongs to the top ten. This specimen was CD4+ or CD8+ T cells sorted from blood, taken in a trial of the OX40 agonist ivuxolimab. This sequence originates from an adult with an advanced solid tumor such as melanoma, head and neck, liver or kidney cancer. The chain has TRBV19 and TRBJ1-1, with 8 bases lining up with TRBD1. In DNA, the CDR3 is TGTGCCAGTAGCCGACAGGGGTGGTCTTTCTTT. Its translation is CASSRQGWSFF.